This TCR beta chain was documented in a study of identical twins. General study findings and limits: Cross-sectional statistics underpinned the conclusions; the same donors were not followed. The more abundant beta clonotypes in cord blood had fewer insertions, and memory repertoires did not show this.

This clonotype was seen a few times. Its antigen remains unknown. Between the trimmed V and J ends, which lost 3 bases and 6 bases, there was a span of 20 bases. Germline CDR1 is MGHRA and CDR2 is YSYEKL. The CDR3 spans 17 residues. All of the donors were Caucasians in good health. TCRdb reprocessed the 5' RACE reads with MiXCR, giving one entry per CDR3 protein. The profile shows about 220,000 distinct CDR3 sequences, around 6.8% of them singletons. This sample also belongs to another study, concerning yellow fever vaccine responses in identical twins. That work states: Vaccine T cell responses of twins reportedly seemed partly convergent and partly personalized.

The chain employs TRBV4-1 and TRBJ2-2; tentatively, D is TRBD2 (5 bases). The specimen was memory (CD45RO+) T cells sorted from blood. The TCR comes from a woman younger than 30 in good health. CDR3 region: CASSQDSPGSSPGELFF. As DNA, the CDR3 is TGCGCCAGCAGCCAGGACTCTCCCGGGTCCTCCCCCGGGGAGCTGTTTTTT.